This TCR beta chain was sequenced in a study of shared clonotypes between healthy human individuals. Study conclusions and caveats: Relative to clonotypes present in all four donors, those not shared had lower generation probabilities. Clonotype sharing among donors likely depends on sequencing depth.

Germline-derived CDR1 and CDR2 are SGHTA and FQGNSA. This CDR3 is built from 13 residues. The V and J ends lost 8 bases and 5 bases respectively, with 15 bases between them. As for this clone: The antigen is undetermined.

The protocol was immunoSEQ multiplex PCR, while the TCRdb copy is restricted to in-frame clones and leaves out a portion. The sample has about 980,000 clones; more than 75% are singletons. The sequence derives from a man younger than 30 in good health. Sequencing input: memory CD4+ T cells sorted from blood. Sample subset: CD45RA-negative fraction. The chain carries TRBV7-2 and TRBJ1-1, with D uncertain. CDR3 DNA: TGTGCCAGCGCGCTACCCCAAAGTACTGAAGCTTTCTTT. Translating it yields CASALPQSTEAFF.